These T cell receptor beta chains were read from a single sample in a study of T cell responses to AZD1222 COVID-19 vaccine. This table comes from immunoSEQ multiplex PCR, and its TCRdb copy is limited to in-frame clones, with some not included. The sample carries more than 35,000 clones, about four fifths recorded once. The starting material was peripheral blood, obtained 28 days after the second dose of the MenACWY control vaccine. These receptors came from an adult who received the MenACWY meningococcal vaccine as a control. CDR3s include the opening cysteine and the closing phenylalanine or tryptophan. D genes are given only for firm matches. Some rows mark clone size as missing; the rest say once, few, many or name a class of expanded clone.

TRBV14	.	TRBD1	TRBJ2-5	CASSQTGAEETQYF	TGTGCCAGCAGCCAAACAGGGGCGGAAGAGACCCAGTACTTC
TRBV27	.	TRBD1	TRBJ2-7	CASSLKGQGAYEQYF	TGTGCCAGCAGTCTTAAGGGACAGGGGGCATACGAGCAGTACTTC
TRBV7-2	.	.	TRBJ1-1	CASSFSGQREAFF	TGTGCCAGCAGCTTCTCAGGGCAAAGGGAAGCTTTCTTT
TRBV15	.	.	TRBJ1-3	CATSRESDTIYF	TGTGCCACCAGCAGAGAGTCGGACACCATATATTTT
TRBV27	once	.	TRBJ1-1	CASSFSGTEAFF	TGTGCCAGCAGTTTCTCGGGGACTGAAGCTTTCTTT
TRBV27	.	TRBD1	TRBJ1-1	CASSFSGGGSRTEAFF	TGTGCCAGCAGTTTCTCAGGGGGAGGATCCCGGACTGAAGCTTTCTTT
TRBV2	.	.	TRBJ1-1	CASSDWDLKGGAFF	TGTGCCAGCAGTGATTGGGACCTCAAGGGAGGAGCTTTCTTT
TRBV19	.	.	TRBJ2-4	CASSIDRVANIQYF	TGTGCCAGTAGTATAGACAGGGTTGCGAACATTCAGTACTTC
TRBV5-1	few	TRBD2	TRBJ2-5	CASSPRTSEGETQYF	TGCGCCAGCAGCCCCCGGACTAGCGAGGGAGAGACCCAGTACTTC
TRBV5-1	.	.	TRBJ2-7	CASSPDLSEQYF	TGCGCCAGCAGCCCCGACCTGAGCGAGCAGTACTTC
TRBV6-5	.	.	TRBJ1-1	CASSYTPGDRAFF	TGTGCCAGCAGTTATACCCCTGGGGACCGAGCTTTCTTT
TRBV3-1/TRBV3-2	.	.	TRBJ2-5	CASSQDLSAPRTQYF	TGTGCCAGCAGCCAAGATCTTTCGGCCCCTCGGACCCAGTACTTC
TRBV10-3	few	.	TRBJ2-1	CATHEGNEQFF	TGTGCCACCCATGAGGGGAATGAGCAGTTCTTC
TRBV6-5	.	.	TRBJ1-1	CASSYSGLGENTEAFF	TGTGCCAGCAGTTACTCAGGCCTTGGAGAGAACACTGAAGCTTTCTTT
TRBV19	.	.	TRBJ2-2	CASNPSGNTGELFF	TGTGCCAGTAATCCTAGTGGGAACACCGGGGAGCTGTTTTTT
TRBV27	.	TRBD1	TRBJ1-6	CASSIHQGQKNSPLHF	TGTGCCAGCAGCATTCATCAGGGACAGAAAAATTCACCCCTCCACTTT
TRBV2	.	.	TRBJ1-2	CASSEIGQGVTRGYTF	TGTGCCAGCAGTGAAATAGGTCAGGGAGTAACGCGCGGCTACACCTTC
TRBV2	.	TRBD1	TRBJ1-4	CASSRTGENEKLFF	TGTGCCAGCAGCCGGACAGGAGAGAATGAAAAACTGTTTTTT
TRBV18	.	.	TRBJ2-5	CASSPDETQYF	TGTGCCAGCTCACCAGATGAGACCCAGTACTTC
TRBV7-9	once	.	TRBJ1-1	CASSLVGGGYTEAFF	TGTGCCAGCAGCTTAGTGGGGGGAGGTTATACTGAAGCTTTCTTT
TRBV2	few	.	TRBJ2-3	CASSEDGSRTDTQYF	TGTGCCAGCAGTGAAGATGGGTCCCGCACAGATACGCAGTATTTT
TRBV7-2	few	.	TRBJ2-7	CASSATMGRTYEQYF	TGTGCCAGCAGCGCCACTATGGGCAGAACCTACGAGCAGTACTTC
TRBV2	.	TRBD1	TRBJ2-7	CASGTGTYEQYF	TGTGCCAGCGGGACAGGGACCTACGAGCAGTACTTC
TRBV9	.	TRBD1	TRBJ1-2	CASSVAEGQGRGYTF	TGTGCCAGCAGCGTAGCGGAGGGACAGGGGAGGGGCTACACCTTC
TRBV7-9	.	.	TRBJ1-2	CASSLDRQDDTF	TGTGCCAGCAGCTTAGATCGGCAGGATGACACCTTC
TRBV9	.	.	TRBJ1-3	CASSPQGPGPGNTIYF	TGTGCCAGCAGCCCACAGGGCCCCGGGCCTGGAAACACCATATATTTT
TRBV28	.	TRBD1	TRBJ2-7	CASSSAGGGSYEQYF	TGTGCCAGCAGTTCTGCAGGGGGCGGTTCCTACGAGCAGTACTTC
TRBV5-6	.	.	TRBJ2-2	CASSRPGTNTGELFF	TGTGCCAGCAGCCGTCCGGGTACGAACACCGGGGAGCTGTTTTTT
TRBV5-8	.	.	TRBJ1-5	CASRSGQQDNQPQHF	TGTGCCAGCAGGTCCGGACAGCAAGACAATCAGCCCCAGCATTTT
TRBV2	.	.	TRBJ2-5	CASSVKRSQETQYF	TGTGCCAGCAGTGTTAAGCGGTCTCAAGAGACCCAGTACTTC
TRBV27	medium-sized	TRBD1	TRBJ1-1	CASRLEGALMNTEAFF	TGTGCCAGCAGGTTAGAGGGGGCGCTGATGAACACTGAAGCTTTCTTT
TRBV5-4	.	.	TRBJ2-5	CASSLSGGPVETQYF	TGTGCCAGCAGCTTGTCCGGGGGGCCGGTTGAGACCCAGTACTTC
TRBV2	.	TRBD1	TRBJ2-3	CASSRDRETDTQYF	TGTGCCAGCAGCAGGGACAGGGAAACAGATACGCAGTATTTT
TRBV28	.	TRBD2	TRBJ2-7	CASSFEREEYEQYF	TGTGCCAGCAGTTTTGAGCGGGAGGAGTACGAGCAGTACTTC
TRBV27	.	.	TRBJ1-2	CASSFQANYGYTF	TGTGCCAGCAGTTTCCAGGCTAACTATGGCTACACCTTC
TRBV28	few	.	TRBJ1-5	CASSVSSGRNQPQHF	TGTGCCAGCAGTGTCTCCTCGGGCCGCAATCAGCCCCAGCATTTT
TRBV6-2/TRBV6-3	.	.	TRBJ2-5	CASSNYRLVETQYF	TGTGCCAGCAGTAACTATCGACTAGTAGAGACCCAGTACTTC
TRBV4-1	.	.	TRBJ1-2	CASSQSRGDYGYTF	TGCGCCAGCAGCCAGTCGAGGGGGGACTATGGCTACACCTTC
TRBV19	.	.	TRBJ1-1	CASTGFMNTEAFF	TGTGCCAGTACCGGGTTCATGAACACTGAAGCTTTCTTT
TRBV7-8	once	.	TRBJ1-1	CASSEQANTEAFF	TGTGCCAGCAGCGAACAGGCGAACACTGAAGCTTTCTTT
TRBV28	once	TRBD2	TRBJ2-1	CASRPPSGRDPLAGVYNEQFF	TGTGCCAGCAGACCCCCATCGGGCAGGGACCCGTTAGCGGGAGTCTACAATGAGCAGTTCTTC
TRBV19	.	TRBD1	TRBJ2-1	CASSMDRSSYNEQFF	TGTGCCAGTAGTATGGACAGGAGCTCCTACAATGAGCAGTTCTTC
TRBV5-5	.	.	TRBJ2-3	CASSFAGSSDTQYF	TGTGCCAGCAGCTTTGCAGGGAGTTCGGATACGCAGTATTTT